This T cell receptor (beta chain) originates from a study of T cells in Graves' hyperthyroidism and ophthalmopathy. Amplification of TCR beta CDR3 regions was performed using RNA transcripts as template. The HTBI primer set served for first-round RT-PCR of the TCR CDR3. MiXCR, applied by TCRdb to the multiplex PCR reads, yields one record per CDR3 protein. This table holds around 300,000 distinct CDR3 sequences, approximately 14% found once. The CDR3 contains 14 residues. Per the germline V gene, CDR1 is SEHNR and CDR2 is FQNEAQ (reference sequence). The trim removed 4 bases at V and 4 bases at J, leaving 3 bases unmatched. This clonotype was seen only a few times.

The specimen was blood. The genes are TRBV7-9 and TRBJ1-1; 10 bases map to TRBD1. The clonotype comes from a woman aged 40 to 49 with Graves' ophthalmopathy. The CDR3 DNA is TGTGCCAGCAGCTCAGGGACAGGGGTCACTGAAGCTTTCTTT. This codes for CASSSGTGVTEAFF.